This TCR beta chain was documented in a study of T cell changes during pregnancy in multiple sclerosis. Between the trimmed V and J ends, which lost 10 bases and 2 bases, there was a span of 19 bases. CDR3 length: 15 residues. Germline loops: CDR1 SGHAT, CDR2 FQNNGV. Some clones are missing from TCRdb's copy, which holds only in-frame ones; the method was immunoSEQ multiplex PCR. The sample lists around 50,000 clones, 94% occurring once. The material was CD8+ T cells from peripheral blood mononuclear cells, obtained in the first trimester of pregnancy. The chain carries TRBV11-2 and TRBJ2-3; D may be TRBD1 (5 bases). The TCR was taken from a female donor with multiple sclerosis, enrolled in a pregnancy study. Written as DNA, the CDR3 is TGTGCCACCGAAAAGACAGAAACTTACACAGATACGCAGTATTTT. This gives the protein CATEKTETYTDTQYF. The whole variable domain, filled in from reference TRBV11-2 and TRBJ2-3, reads EAGVAQSPRYKIIEKRQSVAFWCNPISGHATLYWYQQILGQGPKLLIQFQNNGVVDDSQLPKDRFSAERLKGVDSTLKIQPAKLEDSAVYLCATEKTETYTDTQYFGPGTRLTVL.